A single TCR beta chain is shown here with its context. With 3 bases removed from V and 8 bases from J, the gap between germline ends came to 16 bases. The CDR3 is made up of 13 amino acids. Germline V gives CDR1 DFQATT, CDR2 SNEGSKA (reference sequence). The data derive from a study of blood T cell repertoires in COVID-19. TCRdb keeps only in-frame clones here, not all; method: immunoSEQ multiplex PCR. Of under 200,000 clones in the sample, about 88% were seen once. The sequenced sample consisted of peripheral blood. V gene TRBV20-1 combines with J gene TRBJ1-2; D is ambiguous. The clonotype originates from a man younger than 45 with active or convalescent COVID-19. The CDR3 region has the DNA TGCAGTGCTAGTGGTTGGGAGTCTCTGGGCTACACCTTC. Encoded protein: CSASGWESLGYTF.